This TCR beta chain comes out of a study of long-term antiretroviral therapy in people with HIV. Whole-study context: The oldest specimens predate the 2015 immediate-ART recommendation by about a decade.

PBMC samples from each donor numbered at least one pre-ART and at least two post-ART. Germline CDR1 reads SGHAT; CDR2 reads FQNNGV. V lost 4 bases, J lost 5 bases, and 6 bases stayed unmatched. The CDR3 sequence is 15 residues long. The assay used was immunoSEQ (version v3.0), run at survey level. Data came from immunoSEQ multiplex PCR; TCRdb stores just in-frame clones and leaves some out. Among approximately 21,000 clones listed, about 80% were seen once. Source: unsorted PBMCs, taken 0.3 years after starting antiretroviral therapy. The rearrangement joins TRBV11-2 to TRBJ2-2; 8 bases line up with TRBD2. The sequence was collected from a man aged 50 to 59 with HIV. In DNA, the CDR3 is TGTGCCAGCAGCTCGGCGCGGGGGGAGACCGGGGAGCTGTTTTTT. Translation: CASSSARGETGELFF.